Listed here are 25 T cell receptor beta chains from one sample, sequenced in a study of shared clonotypes between healthy human individuals. Profiled with immunoSEQ multiplex PCR; TCRdb holds only in-frame clones, not every one. The table includes 2 million to 2.5 million clones, roughly 93% detected once. Sequencing was done on a sample of naive CD4+ T cells from PBMCs. As to subset: CD45RA+ positively selected. The receptors were sampled from a man younger than 30 in good health. Some clones in this sample may be carry-over from other donors' samples.

CDR3 amino acids: CASSWGTTGSYEQYF. CDR3 coding DNA: TGTGCCAGCAGCTGGGGGACTACCGGATCCTACGAGCAGTACTTC. The genes are TRBV5-4 and TRBJ2-7; 7 positions match TRBD2. Germline CDR1 is SGHNT and CDR2 is YYREEE (reference sequence). Trimming removed 3 bases from V and 1 base from J; junction bases left unmatched: 7. The CDR3 totals 15 residues.

The chain couples TRBV25-1 to TRBJ1-1; D is possibly TRBD1 (5 bases). The V end lost 3 bases, the J end lost 0 bases, and 11 bases lay between the germline ends. Germline CDR1 MGHDK, CDR2 SYGVNS. The CDR3 is made up of 15 amino acids. The CDR3 nucleotides read TGTGCCAGCAGTGACAGGGAGGGCCTGAACACTGAAGCTTTCTTT. It yields the protein CASSDREGLNTEAFF.

DNA of the CDR3: TGTGCCAGCGGAGTCCGAGGGCTAGGGGACTATGGCTACACCTTC. Encoded protein: CASGVRGLGDYGYTF. The rearrangement uses TRBV28 and TRBJ1-2; D may be TRBD1 (5 bases). Per germline, CDR1 MDHEN and CDR2 SYDVKM. The V end was cut by 8 bases, the J end by 3 bases, with 19 bases between. The CDR3 contains 15 residues.

The V gene is TRBV18, the J gene TRBJ1-2; D is possibly TRBD1 (5 bases). CDR3 length: 14 residues. Looked up from germline, CDR1 is KGHSH and CDR2 is LQKENI. The V end lost 3 bases, the J end lost 8 bases, and 16 bases lay between the germline ends. This CDR3 is CASSPPGPLRGYTF. The CDR3 coding sequence is TGTGCCAGCTCACCGCCAGGGCCTTTGAGAGGCTACACCTTC.

The CDR3 DNA reads TGCAGCGTAGAATGGGCGGGAGGGCCTTGGAATGAGCAGTTCTTC. It translates to CSVEWAGGPWNEQFF. The chain employs TRBV29-1 and TRBJ2-1, with 9 nucleotides matching TRBD2. The CDR3 spans 15 residues. Germline V gene data show CDR1 as SQVTM and CDR2 as ANQGSEA. After removal of 6 bases from V and 7 bases from J, the junction contained 13 bases not matched to a gene.

The chain employs TRBV18 and TRBJ1-1, with 12 bases lining up with TRBD1. Germline assignment: CDR1 KGHSH and CDR2 LQKENI. With 3 bases clipped from V and 0 bases from J, the junction kept 14 bases outside the gene matches. This CDR3 contains 20 residues. CDR3 residues: CASSPQRGTGGEGLNTEAFF. As DNA, the CDR3 is TGTGCCAGCTCACCCCAACGAGGGACAGGGGGCGAGGGATTGAACACTGAAGCTTTCTTT.

The chain combines TRBV5-1 with TRBJ2-7; TRBD1 is a possible D gene (6 bases). The length of the CDR3 is 17 residues. Trimming cost V 2 bases and J 0 bases, with 18 bases left between them. CDR1 is SGHRS, CDR2 YFSETQ, per germline. CDR3 bases: TGCGCCAGCAGCTTCGAACAGGACTCCAGGGGCTCCTACGAGCAGTACTTC. It is translated as CASSFEQDSRGSYEQYF.

The gene calls are TRBV6-1 and TRBJ2-1; TRBD2 agrees at 12 bases. The CDR3 has 16 amino acids. V shed 4 bases and J 7 bases; nucleotides not matched to a gene: 8. The germline CDR1 and CDR2 sequences are MNHNS and SASEGT. CDR3 region: CASSGPLAGGLNEQFF. DNA for the CDR3: TGTGCCAGCAGTGGACCACTAGCGGGAGGACTAAATGAGCAGTTCTTC.

V and J are TRBV27 and TRBJ2-7; D may be TRBD2 (6 bases). The V and J ends lost 6 bases and 0 bases respectively, with 15 bases between them. The CDR3 covers 15 residues. CDR1 is MNHEY, CDR2 SMNVEV, per germline (reference sequence). CDR3 region: CASSIGTVSSYEQYF. The CDR3 DNA reads as TGTGCCAGCAGCATCGGGACTGTAAGCTCCTACGAGCAGTACTTC.

This chain links TRBV9 with TRBJ2-5, with D possibly TRBD2 on 5 matching bases. The CDR3 consists of 12 residues. Germline V gene data show CDR1 as SGDLS and CDR2 as YYNGEE. Trimming removed 4 bases from V and 5 bases from J, with 9 bases in between. The CDR3 loop is CASSTPGETQYF. The CDR3 nucleotides are TGTGCCAGCAGCACTCCGGGGGAGACCCAGTACTTC.

Comment on this clone: Different DNA sequences within this sample yield the same CDR3. The chain uses TRBV10-3 and TRBJ1-5, with D perhaps TRBD1 (5 bases). The CDR3 covers 14 residues. The V gene lost 0 bases and the J gene lost 2 bases, with 5 bases spanning the gap. CDR1 is ENHRY and CDR2 is SYGVKD in the germline V gene. The CDR3 nucleotides are TGTGCCATCAGTGAGTCAGGGGGCAATCAGCCCCAGCATTTT. It encodes CAISESGGNQPQHF.

The gene calls are TRBV19 and TRBJ2-1, with 14 bases fitting TRBD2. Germline trimming cut 1 base from V and 10 bases from J; bases unmatched to any gene: 9. This CDR3 is built from 17 residues. Germline V CDR1 and CDR2: LNHDA, SQIVND (reference sequence). CDR3 DNA: TGTGCCAGTAGTATAGTTTCGACTAGCGGGAGGGCCAGGGAGCAGTTCTTC. Translated: CASSIVSTSGRAREQFF. Full variable domain (rest looked up from reference TRBV19 and TRBJ2-1): DGGITQSPKYLFRKEGQNVTLSCEQNLNHDAMYWYRQDPGQGLRLIYYSQIVNDFQKGDIAEGYSVSREKKESFPLTVTSAQKNPTAFYLCASSIVSTSGRAREQFFGPGTRLTVL.

Details on this clone: This same CDR3 is encoded by further DNA sequences in the sample. This chain links TRBV28 with TRBJ2-3; 9 bases agree with TRBD1. CDR1 is MDHEN and CDR2 is SYDVKM in the germline V gene. The CDR3 totals 14 residues. Losses at the gene ends were 3 bases for V and 4 bases for J; bases not matched to a gene: 2. The CDR3 here is CASSLTGGADTQYF. The CDR3 bases are TGTGCCAGCAGTTTGACAGGGGGTGCAGATACGCAGTATTTT. Full variable domain (missing parts from reference TRBV28 and TRBJ2-3): DVKVTQSSRYLVKRTGEKVFLECVQDMDHENMFWYRQDPGLGLRLIYFSYDVKMKEKGDIPEGYSVSREKKERFSLILESASTNQTSMYLCASSLTGGADTQYFGPGTRLTVL.

J is TRBJ1-4 and V is TRBV7-9; D unclear. V shed 4 bases and J shed 8 bases, with 14 bases lying between them. The germline CDR1 and CDR2 sequences are SEHNR and FQNEAQ (reference sequence). CDR3 length: 14 amino acids. In DNA form, the CDR3 reads TGTGCCAGCAGCTCCACGGAGGCCAGGGAAAAACTGTTTTTT. Translated: CASSSTEAREKLFF.

A word on this clone: A junction end diverges from the germline sequence, so it may reflect a read error. The chain joins TRBV2 to TRBJ2-5; D might be TRBD1 or TRBD2, each matching 5 bases. The CDR3 loop spans 11 amino acids. The germline CDR1 and CDR2 sequences are SNHLY and FYNNEI. CDR3 bases: TGTGCCAGCAGTGGGGACGGATCCCATCACTTC. Amino acids: CASSGDGSHHF.

This chain links TRBV5-1 with TRBJ2-7; D is uncertain. The CDR3 contains 13 residues. Germline values: CDR1 SGHRS, CDR2 YFSETQ. V was pared by 0 bases and J by 3 bases, with 7 bases between. CDR3 protein: CASSLATRYEQYF. The CDR3 DNA follows: TGCGCCAGCAGCTTGGCCACCCGCTACGAGCAGTACTTC.

The rearrangement links TRBV25-1 to TRBJ2-6; D call uncertain. Germline V gene lookup returns CDR1 MGHDK and CDR2 SYGVNS. The CDR3 runs 13 residues. Trimming removed 4 bases from V and 4 bases from J, with 5 bases in between. The DNA of the CDR3 is TGTGCCAGCAGTGGCCCAGGGGCCAACGTCCTGACTTTC. Residues: CASSGPGANVLTF.

The chain employs TRBV6-4 and TRBJ2-1; TRBD2 matches at 9 bases. This CDR3 has 16 residues. J gave up 8 bases and V 5 bases, and 13 bases lay outside the gene matches. Per germline, CDR1 MRHNA and CDR2 SNTAGT. The CDR3 DNA reads as TGTGCCAGCAGTCCCGGCCGGCGGGAGGGCCGCGATGAGCAGTTCTTC. The encoded protein is CASSPGRREGRDEQFF.

The rearrangement joins TRBV29-1 to TRBJ2-2; perhaps TRBD2 as D (5 bases). CDR3 length equals 14 residues. Germline V gene sequence: CDR1 SQVTM, CDR2 ANQGSEA. V was clipped by 6 bases and J by 1 base, with 12 bases between them. In nucleotides, the CDR3 is TGCAGCGTCGTTCGTGGGAGGAACACCGGGGAGCTGTTTTTT. It encodes CSVVRGRNTGELFF.

The chain recombines TRBV27 with TRBJ2-1; 12 bases fit TRBD2. Trimming at V came to 5 bases and at J to 2 bases, leaving 4 bases not matched to a gene. The CDR3 has 16 residues. The germline gives CDR1 MNHEY, CDR2 SMNVEV (reference sequence). The CDR3 here is CASSKRTSGAYNEQFF. CDR3 nucleotide sequence: TGTGCCAGCAGTAAAAGGACTAGCGGGGCCTACAATGAGCAGTTCTTC.

Notes on this clone: Additional DNA sequences in this sample encode the identical CDR3. The chain is built from TRBV18 and TRBJ1-2; unclear D gene. CDR1 is KGHSH and CDR2 is LQKENI in the germline V gene. CDR3 size: 13 residues. V dropped 3 bases and J dropped 2 bases, with 7 bases sitting between them. CDR3 in DNA: TGTGCCAGCTCACCGGATTTAAACTATGGCTACACCTTC. It encodes CASSPDLNYGYTF.

The V gene is TRBV7-3, the J gene TRBJ2-3; no firm D call. The germline CDR1 and CDR2 sequences are SGHTA and FQGTGA. There are 14 residues in the CDR3. Trimming shortened V by 5 bases and J by 6 bases, and 15 bases separated the two germline ends. In DNA, the CDR3 is TGTGCCAGCAGCAAAGGACCGAATGAGGATACGCAGTATTTT. Its translation is CASSKGPNEDTQYF.

This chain uses TRBV15 with TRBJ1-1, with D possibly matching TRBD1 (6 bases). Germline values: CDR1 LNHNV, CDR2 YYDKDF (reference sequence). This CDR3 is built from 13 residues. V lost 3 bases and J lost 3, with 8 bases in between. CDR3 in amino acids: CATSSRQDTEAFF. CDR3 nucleotide sequence: TGTGCCACCAGCAGTAGACAGGACACTGAAGCTTTCTTT. Using reference TRBV15 and TRBJ1-1 for the parts outside the CDR3, the full variable domain is DAMVIQNPRYQVTQFGKPVTLSCSQTLNHNVMYWYQQKSSQAPKLLFHYYDKDFNNEADTPDNFQSRRPNTSFCFLDIRSPGLGDTAMYLCATSSRQDTEAFFGQGTRLTVV.

The chain combines TRBV28 with TRBJ1-2; 11 bases map to TRBD1. The CDR3 totals 17 residues. V gave up 6 bases and J gave up 7 bases; unmatched junction bases: 16. Germline V gene lookup returns CDR1 MDHEN and CDR2 SYDVKM. The chain's CDR3 is CASSPPGTGGLYGGYTF. CDR3 DNA: TGTGCCAGCAGCCCCCCCGGGACAGGGGGTCTTTATGGTGGCTACACCTTC.

The sample holds one count of this clone. At the DNA level, this CDR3 is encoded by other sequences in the same sample as well. V gene TRBV5-1 combines with J gene TRBJ2-3; D is unclear. This CDR3 region has 14 residues. Looked up from germline, CDR1 is SGHRS and CDR2 is YFSETQ. V was pared by 0 bases and J by 2 bases, with 7 bases between. Here the CDR3 reads CASSLGGPTDTQYF. CDR3 sequence (DNA): TGCGCCAGCAGCTTGGGTGGACCCACAGATACGCAGTATTTT.